This T cell receptor (beta chain) was sequenced during a study of cytomegalovirus exposure and HLA in healthy donors (dated by TCRdb to 2015 to 2018). Background on the whole study: According to a later analysis, one platform produced both the roughly 110 validation repertoires and the 730 or so repertoires of the first cohort. The study aimed to test whether signatures of past pathogen exposure could be identified by cataloging public T cell receptors. To predict cytomegalovirus infection status, the study combined high-throughput TCR immunosequencing, statistical association of individual TCRs with disease status, and machine learning. Along with the roughly 670-subject first cohort, a separate validation cohort of approximately 110 different subjects was used. Study-level results and caveats: The study listed approximately 160 TCR beta chains as associated with cytomegalovirus. In a later analysis, TCRs clustered in the first cohort were found to also tend to co-occur in the roughly 110 validation repertoires, with 94% of cluster scores above 0. Across donors, most TCR sequences were observed very rarely, whereas some public TCRs were present in many individuals. All 120 or so repertoires were used to score co-occurrence in the validation cohort in a later analysis, because that analysis had no HLA typing for the cohort. According to the authors, the approach could potentially be generalized to other disease states and immunological phenotypes. The classifier was reported to diagnose cytomegalovirus status with high specificity and sensitivity in both the original cohort and the validation cohort. A few of the identified cytomegalovirus-associated TCR beta chains were confirmed in vitro to be specific for cytomegalovirus antigens.

In regard to this clone: The target of this receptor is not known. No much larger clonotype is one base removed from it; base qualities were not supplied.

Library preparation employed the immunoSEQ multiplex PCR assay. Concerning the study's data processing: To diagnose cytomegalovirus status from the catalog of TCR beta chain sequences, a statistical classification framework was built. The source is immuneACCESS, and TCRdb retained only in-frame sequences with V and J called. Part of the clones is not carried over; for the studies checked, unresolved V genes explain less than half of this, and the remainder is unexplained. V, J and clone size are taken as reported in that table, and D and trimming were inferred from the DNA itself. This sample holds 60,000 to 80,000 clones; about 94% were observed only once. The ten largest clonotypes hold approximately 3% of the sample. The donors belonged to the validation cohort of over a hundred subjects, which was separate from the 666-subject first cohort. The V end gives up 4 bases and the J end 0 bases, leaving 9 bases in the junction not matched to a gene. The CDR3 has 16 amino acids, counting the end cysteine and phenylalanine. Only the CDR3 part of the read is kept: 48 bases, read in frame from the first base. From the germline V gene, CDR1 is SGHRS and CDR2 is YFSETQ.

The TCR originated in a woman aged 18 to 35 in good health and CMV-seropositive. Source material: PBMCs. The chain links TRBV5-1 with TRBJ1-1, with 7 central nucleotides matching TRBD1. This receptor carries the CDR3 CASSGQVSRMNTEAFF. In nucleotide form, the sequence is TGCGCCAGCAGCGGACAGGTTAGCCGAATGAACACTGAAGCTTTCTTT.